This T cell receptor beta chain stems from a study of cytomegalovirus exposure and HLA in healthy donors. The PCR ran on 60 Vbeta and 13 Jbeta primers. Generated by immunoSEQ multiplex PCR, the TCRdb table keeps only in-frame clones and is missing some. The data show about 210,000 clones, about four fifths seen once. The specimen sequenced was PBMCs. The TCR comes from a man aged 40-49 years in good health and CMV-seropositive.

The CDR3 nucleotides read TGCGCCAGCAGCGCAAATCTAGCGGGAGCCCACTACGAGCAGTACTTC. This translates into CASSANLAGAHYEQYF. The chain links TRBV5-1 to TRBJ2-7; 10 bases line up with TRBD2. The CDR3 extends over 16 amino acids. Germline V gene data show CDR1 as SGHRS and CDR2 as YFSETQ. V lost 4 bases and J lost 3; bases outside the gene matches: 10.